These 27 T cell receptor beta chains were sequenced from one sample in a study of shared clonotypes between healthy human individuals. Naive CD8 cells were CD45RO-negative, positively selected for CCR7, excluding terminally differentiated effector memory CD45RA+ cells. Libraries were prepared by immunoSEQ multiplex PCR; TCRdb keeps only in-frame clonotypes and omits some of them. The sample records around 560,000 clones, around 96% being singletons. Material for sequencing was naive CD8+ T cells sorted from blood. All receptors come from a young woman in good health.

The rearrangement uses TRBV27 and TRBJ2-1, with a weak D call TRBD2 (6 bases). This CDR3 spans 14 amino acids. The V gene lost 5 bases and the J gene lost 7 bases, with 15 bases spanning the gap. CDR1 MNHEY and CDR2 SMNVEV come from the germline V gene (reference sequence). The CDR3 here is CASSLRDLRNEQFF. CDR3 DNA sequence: TGTGCCAGCAGTCTCCGGGACTTGAGGAATGAGCAGTTCTTC.

CDR3 residues: CASSQGFPGTGHEKLFF. CDR3 DNA sequence: TGCGCCAGCAGCCAAGGCTTCCCCGGGACAGGGCATGAAAAACTGTTTTTT. V and J are TRBV4-1 and TRBJ1-4; 9 bases map to TRBD1. The ends lost 1 base at V and 6 bases at J; junction bases unmatched: 9. This CDR3 is built from 17 residues. Germline loops: CDR1 MGHRA, CDR2 YSYEKL.

This sequence joins TRBV29-1 and TRBJ1-2; TRBD1 is a possible D gene (6 bases). V was pared by 7 bases and J by 8 bases, with 14 bases between. CDR1 is SQVTM, CDR2 ANQGSEA, per germline. The CDR3 contains 11 residues. CDR3 DNA: TGCAGCGCGGACAGTTCAAAGGGCTACACCTTC. Translated: CSADSSKGYTF.

In DNA form, the CDR3 reads TGCGCCAGCAGCTTGGACAGGGCTGGAGCTTTCTTT. This translates into CASSLDRAGAFF. The chain couples TRBV5-1 to TRBJ1-1, with D tentatively TRBD1 (6 bases). The CDR3 is 12 residues long. V dropped 0 bases and J dropped 10 bases, with 10 bases sitting between them. Germline V lookup: CDR1 SGHRS, CDR2 YFSETQ.

The chain carries TRBV7-8 and TRBJ1-1, with a possible D match to TRBD1 (6 bases). The ends were cut back, 6 bases at V and 4 bases at J, with 18 bases in the middle. The CDR3 sequence is 15 residues long. Germline CDR1 reads SGHVS; CDR2 reads FQNEAQ. For the CDR3, the DNA is TGTGCCAGCAGTAGTGGCAGGGGAGGCGGCACTGAAGCTTTCTTT. It encodes CASSSGRGGGTEAFF.

The chain is built from TRBV27 and TRBJ2-7, with 10 bases lining up with TRBD2. The CDR3 totals 15 residues. Losses at the gene ends were 6 bases for V and 3 bases for J; bases not matched to a gene: 8. The germline gives CDR1 MNHEY, CDR2 SMNVEV (reference sequence). The CDR3 nucleotides are TGTGCCAGCAGATTAGCAGGACTAGCGGACTACGAGCAGTACTTC. Its protein is CASRLAGLADYEQYF.

This chain uses TRBV9 with TRBJ1-2; TRBD1 aligns across 8 bases. The CDR3 has 14 amino acids. After removal of 7 bases from V and 2 bases from J, the junction contained 7 bases not matched to a gene. CDR1 is SGDLS, CDR2 YYNGEE, per germline. This CDR3 reads CASFRTGPNYGYTF. Written as DNA, the CDR3 is TGTGCCAGCTTCCGGACAGGGCCAAACTATGGCTACACCTTC.

The chain uses TRBV6-6 and TRBJ2-7; D is perhaps TRBD1 (5 bases). Germline V gene lookup returns CDR1 MNHNY and CDR2 SVGAGI (reference sequence). The CDR3 totals 14 residues. V lost 2 bases, J lost 2 bases, and 10 bases lay in between. This CDR3 is CASSYHDRTYEQYF. CDR3 nucleotides: TGTGCCAGCAGTTACCATGACAGAACCTACGAGCAGTACTTC.

This clone showed up just once. For the CDR3, the DNA is TGTGCCAGCAGCGGAGGGGCGCGGGAGAGCGGATACGAGCAGTACTTC. Translated: CASSGGARESGYEQYF. The V and J genes are TRBV5-4 and TRBJ2-7; 7 bases line up with TRBD2. The CDR3 is 16 amino acids. J gave up 4 bases and V 4 bases, and 14 bases lay outside the gene matches. Per germline, CDR1 SGHNT and CDR2 YYREEE (reference sequence). The full variable domain, completed using reference TRBV5-4 and TRBJ2-7, is ETGVTQSPTHLIKTRGQQVTLRCSSQSGHNTVSWYQQALGQGPQFIFQYYREEENGRGNFPPRFSGLQFPNYSSELNVNALELDDSALYLCASSGGARESGYEQYFGPGTRLTVT.

J is TRBJ2-2 and V is TRBV28; D tentatively fits TRBD1 or TRBD2 (5 bases each). Trimming stripped 2 bases from V and 3 bases from J, with 13 bases between. This CDR3 contains 16 residues. The germline V gene has CDR1 MDHEN and CDR2 SYDVKM. As DNA, the CDR3 is TGTGCCAGCAGTTTAGGGTCGAGGGGTTACACCGGGGAGCTGTTTTTT. It is translated as CASSLGSRGYTGELFF.

This clone was observed a single time. This chain links TRBV7-9 with TRBJ1-2; the D gene is possibly TRBD1 (5 bases). This CDR3 is 14 amino acids long. Germline V gene lookup returns CDR1 SEHNR and CDR2 FQNEAQ (reference sequence). V lost 8 bases and J 4 bases, leaving 17 bases between the germline ends. CDR3 sequence: CASGSGRQGYGYTF. CDR3 nucleotide sequence: TGTGCCAGCGGTTCCGGTCGGCAGGGCTATGGCTACACCTTC.

This chain uses TRBV11-2 with TRBJ2-3, with D unclear. This CDR3 region has 12 residues. Germline CDR1 is SGHAT and CDR2 is FQNNGV. The V gene lost 1 base and the J gene lost 1 base, with 0 bases spanning the gap. In nucleotides, the CDR3 is TGTGCCAGCAGCTTAGGCACAGATACGCAGTATTTT. It is translated as CASSLGTDTQYF.

The chain couples TRBV4-2 to TRBJ2-7, with D possibly matching TRBD2 (5 bases). The CDR3 sequence is 16 residues long. V was shortened by 1 base and J by 4 bases, with 17 bases between the two germline ends. The germline V gene has CDR1 LGHNA and CDR2 YNFKEQ. Here the CDR3 reads CASSQVPPGLKYEQYF. The CDR3 bases are TGTGCCAGCAGCCAAGTCCCCCCCGGACTGAAGTACGAGCAGTACTTC.

The gene calls are TRBV7-9 and TRBJ1-1; D is uncertain. Germline CDR1 reads SEHNR; CDR2 reads FQNEAQ (reference sequence). There are 12 residues in the CDR3. Trimming took off 4 bases at V and 7 bases at J, with 10 bases between the two ends. CDR3 nucleotides: TGTGCCAGCAGCTCTACCGTCGTTGAAGCTTTCTTT. Encoded protein: CASSSTVVEAFF.

The chain combines TRBV5-4 with TRBJ2-7, with D possibly being TRBD2 (6 bases). Germline V gene data show CDR1 as SGHNT and CDR2 as YYREEE (reference sequence). V was cut by 0 bases and J by 7 bases, with 17 bases left in between. The CDR3 runs to 15 residues. DNA of the CDR3: TGTGCCAGCAGCTTGGTGGCGGTCCCCAGCGGGGAGCAGTACTTC. This encodes CASSLVAVPSGEQYF.

The rearrangement links TRBV7-9 to TRBJ2-1, with 7 nucleotides matching TRBD2. V was pared by 4 bases and J by 7 bases, with 13 bases of the junction left unmatched. Germline assignment: CDR1 SEHNR and CDR2 FQNEAQ (reference sequence). CDR3 length: 16 amino acids. CDR3 in amino acids: CASSSGGGRVRNEQFF. The CDR3, as DNA: TGTGCCAGCAGCTCAGGCGGTGGGAGGGTACGTAATGAGCAGTTCTTC.

CDR3 nucleotide sequence: TGTGCCAGCAGTTTGGGACAGGCCCGCCGAGGGAAAACCATATATTTT. Translation gives CASSLGQARRGKTIYF. The chain recombines TRBV28 with TRBJ1-3, with 8 bases matching TRBD1. The CDR3 runs 16 residues. V was clipped by 3 bases and J by 10 bases; unmatched bases: 14. Germline V gene sequence: CDR1 MDHEN, CDR2 SYDVKM.

DNA of the CDR3: TGTGCCATCAGTGAGGACAGGGGGAACTCCTACGAGCAGTACTTC. This translates into CAISEDRGNSYEQYF. The chain couples TRBV10-3 to TRBJ2-7; 9 bases align to TRBD1. Germline CDR1 is ENHRY and CDR2 is SYGVKD. J gave up 0 bases and V 2 bases, and 2 bases lay outside the gene matches. CDR3 length: 15 residues.

The V gene is TRBV27, the J gene TRBJ2-7, with D possibly being TRBD2 (7 bases). Between the trimmed V and J ends, which lost 3 bases and 7 bases, there was a span of 19 bases. Germline lookup yields CDR1 MNHEY and CDR2 SMNVEV (reference sequence). The CDR3 is made up of 15 amino acids. CDR3 bases: TGTGCCAGCAGTTTTGGCGGGGGCGTCTTGGGGGAGCAGTACTTC. It translates to CASSFGGGVLGEQYF.

The chain links TRBV27 to TRBJ1-2; no definite D call. This CDR3 is 15 amino acids long. The V gene's germline CDR1 is MNHEY and CDR2 SMNVEV (reference sequence). The V and J ends lost 4 bases and 4 bases respectively, with 16 bases between them. The CDR3 spells CASSSSIDGAYGYTF. The CDR3 DNA reads as TGTGCCAGCAGTTCCTCGATCGACGGAGCCTATGGCTACACCTTC.

Points on this clone: Other DNA sequences within the sample encode an identical CDR3. The rearrangement uses TRBV27 and TRBJ2-7, with D maybe TRBD1 (6 bases). From germline, CDR1 is MNHEY and CDR2 SMNVEV (reference sequence). The germline V and J ends were trimmed by 5 bases and 0 bases, with 11 bases remaining between them. The CDR3 runs to 14 residues. The CDR3 region has the DNA TGTGCCAGCAGTCCCCAGGGGTCCTCCTACGAGCAGTACTTC. It is translated as CASSPQGSSYEQYF.

V and J are TRBV7-8 and TRBJ1-5; D is perhaps TRBD1 (5 bases). Germline values: CDR1 SGHVS, CDR2 FQNEAQ. V shed 4 bases and J shed 4 bases, with 11 bases lying between them. This CDR3 is 14 amino acids long. The CDR3 coding sequence is TGTGCCAGCAGCTACCGACAGACTAATCAGCCCCAGCATTTT. As protein: CASSYRQTNQPQHF.

The chain is built from TRBV10-2 and TRBJ2-7; perhaps TRBD2 as D (7 bases). V lost 4 bases and J lost 4, with 11 bases in between. Germline V gene sequence: CDR1 WSHSY, CDR2 SAAADI. This CDR3 comprises 13 residues. As DNA, the CDR3 is TGCGCCAGCAGTGGGGAGGGGGGGTACGAGCAGTACTTC. Translated: CASSGEGGYEQYF.

This sequence joins TRBV19 and TRBJ2-7; 10 bases are a match to TRBD1. Germline CDR1 and CDR2: LNHDA and SQIVND (reference sequence). V was pared by 3 bases and J by 2 bases, with 4 bases of the junction left unmatched. This CDR3 region has 15 residues. The CDR3 coding sequence is TGTGCCAGTAGTATCGGACAGGGGGGTGCCTACGAGCAGTACTTC. Residues: CASSIGQGGAYEQYF.

In this sample, this clone turned up once. The chain joins TRBV9 to TRBJ1-3, with D unclear. Germline lookup yields CDR1 SGDLS and CDR2 YYNGEE. The CDR3 sequence is 15 residues long. Between the trimmed V and J ends, which lost 4 bases and 2 bases, there was a span of 13 bases. The CDR3 DNA reads TGTGCCAGCAGCCCCCCCCGGGAAACTGGAAACACCATATATTTT. Translating it yields CASSPPRETGNTIYF.

Only one count was recorded for this clone. The chain is built from TRBV6-6 and TRBJ1-1, with 7 nucleotides matching TRBD1. This CDR3 has 12 amino acids. Trimming took 6 bases from V and 7 from J; bases not matched to a gene: 5. The germline V gene has CDR1 MNHNY and CDR2 SVGAGI (reference sequence). The CDR3, as DNA: TGTGCCAGCAGCCCGACAGGGTATGAAGCTTTCTTT. Protein product: CASSPTGYEAFF.

This chain links TRBV7-4 with TRBJ2-7, with D perhaps matching TRBD2 (5 bases). Germline V gives CDR1 SGHVT, CDR2 SQSDAQ. The CDR3 sequence is 18 residues long. Trimming pared 1 base from V and 1 base from J, leaving 20 bases between. The CDR3 sequence: CASSLVSWESGLSYEQYF. The CDR3 DNA follows: TGTGCCAGCAGCTTAGTTTCCTGGGAGTCGGGCCTATCCTACGAGCAGTACTTC.